One sample yielded the 12 T cell receptor beta chains listed below, sequenced in a study of blood T cell repertoires in COVID-19. TCRdb keeps only in-frame clones here, not all; method: immunoSEQ multiplex PCR. The sample comprises 84,000 or so clones, roughly 77% of which are singletons, and around an eighth rests with the top ten. Sequencing was carried out using peripheral blood. These receptors all stem from a human donor in a cohort sampled during active COVID-19.

This chain joins TRBV28 and TRBJ1-5; 7 nucleotides align to TRBD1. The germline gives CDR1 MDHEN, CDR2 SYDVKM. The CDR3 contains 15 residues. Germline trimming cut 5 bases from V and 8 bases from J; bases unmatched to any gene: 12. DNA of the CDR3: TGTGCCAGCAGTCCCTCGGGACAGTTACTAAAGCCCCAGCATTTT. This gives the protein CASSPSGQLLKPQHF.

This clone was observed a handful of times. Other DNA sequences of this sample code for an identical CDR3. The chain uses TRBV7-2 and TRBJ2-5; 8 bases align to TRBD2. The CDR3 spans 15 residues. V shed 1 base and J 2 bases; nucleotides not matched to a gene: 3. The V gene's germline CDR1 is SGHTA and CDR2 FQGNSA. CDR3 in DNA: TGTGCCAGCAGCTTAGGAGTAGCGGGGCAAGAGACCCAGTACTTC. Translating gives CASSLGVAGQETQYF.

The chain recombines TRBV4-1 with TRBJ1-5, with D maybe TRBD1 (6 bases). Trimming cost V 1 base and J 0 bases, with 13 bases left between them. This CDR3 has 17 amino acids. Germline CDR1 and CDR2: MGHRA and YSYEKL. The chain's CDR3 is CASSQGGRGPSNQPQHF. The CDR3 bases are TGCGCCAGCAGCCAAGGGGGCAGGGGACCTAGCAATCAGCCCCAGCATTTT.

The chain employs TRBV3-1 (or the pseudogene TRBV3-2) and TRBJ2-1; 8 bases map to TRBD1. V dropped 0 bases and J dropped 3; count of bases not matched to a gene: 10. The CDR3 extends over 18 amino acids. Germline V gives CDR1 LGHDT, CDR2 YNNKEL (reference sequence). The DNA of the CDR3 is TGTGCCAGCAGCCAAGAATACGGGACAGGACTTAACTACAATGAGCAGTTCTTC. Translated, it gives CASSQEYGTGLNYNEQFF.

This clone has a handful of counts. The V and J genes are TRBV6-5 and TRBJ1-4, with 9 bases lining up with TRBD1. CDR3 length equals 15 residues. Germline trimming cut 2 bases from V and 4 bases from J; bases unmatched to any gene: 2. CDR1 is MNHEY, CDR2 SVGAGI, per germline. The CDR3 DNA reads TGTGCCAGCAGTTACCGGACAGGGGATAATGAAAAACTGTTTTTT. Its translation is CASSYRTGDNEKLFF.

V usage is TRBV7-9 and J usage is TRBJ1-1; 7 bases are a match to TRBD1. The CDR3 sequence is 15 residues long. Germline values: CDR1 SEHNR, CDR2 FQNEAQ (reference sequence). After removal of 5 bases from V and 4 bases from J, the junction contained 10 bases not matched to a gene. Written as DNA, the CDR3 is TGTGCCAGCAGCCGTGGCGAGGGGGCGGGCACTGAAGCTTTCTTT. It specifies CASSRGEGAGTEAFF.

The rearrangement uses TRBV5-4 and TRBJ1-2; D might be TRBD1 (5 bases). CDR3 length equals 15 residues. CDR1 and CDR2 (germline): SGHNT, YYREEE (reference sequence). Trimming removed 0 bases from V and 4 bases from J, with 13 bases in between. The CDR3 sequence is CASSLEGMVGYGYTF. The CDR3 DNA is TGTGCCAGCAGCTTGGAGGGGATGGTGGGCTATGGCTACACCTTC.

The V gene is TRBV12-3 or TRBV12-4, the J gene TRBJ2-1; possible D gene TRBD1, 5 bases. V shed 5 bases and J shed 10 bases, with 12 bases lying between them. This CDR3 comprises 12 residues. The CDR3 is CASSLQVGEQFF. As DNA, the CDR3 is TGTGCCAGCAGTCTACAGGTCGGAGAGCAGTTCTTC.

The chain is built from TRBV7-3 and TRBJ2-7; 10 bases align to TRBD1. This CDR3 region has 15 residues. V shed 5 bases, J shed 2 bases, and the junction held 6 bases outside the gene matches. The germline CDR1 and CDR2 sequences are SGHTA and FQGTGA. As DNA, the CDR3 is TGTGCCAGCAGCCTTTGGGGACAGGGGCCCTACGAGCAGTACTTC. Translation: CASSLWGQGPYEQYF.

The V and J genes are TRBV6-5 and TRBJ1-5, with D tentatively TRBD1 (6 bases). V lost 6 bases and J 6 bases, leaving 12 bases between the germline ends. CDR1 is MNHEY and CDR2 is SVGAGI in the germline V gene. The CDR3 consists of 13 residues. As DNA, the CDR3 is TGTGCCAGCAGAACACCAGGGGTTCAGCCCCAGCATTTT. Protein product: CASRTPGVQPQHF.

In its sample, this clone was seen once. V and J are TRBV5-3 and TRBJ2-1; D is unresolved. TRBV5-3 is an open reading frame, and its role is uncertain. Trimming took 4 bases from V and 0 from J, leaving 11 bases between them. The CDR3 sequence is 15 residues long. The CDR3 here is CARSRHLSSYNEQFF. CDR3 in DNA: TGTGCCAGAAGCCGACACCTAAGCTCCTACAATGAGCAGTTCTTC.

The chain uses TRBV7-9 and TRBJ1-2, with TRBD1 as a possible D gene (6 bases). V shed 2 bases and J shed 3 bases, with 10 bases lying between them. The CDR3 is 14 amino acids. In germline, CDR1 is SEHNR, CDR2 FQNEAQ (reference sequence). CDR3 in DNA: TGTGCCAGCAGCTTATCACAGGGAGACTATGGCTACACCTTC. Amino acids: CASSLSQGDYGYTF.